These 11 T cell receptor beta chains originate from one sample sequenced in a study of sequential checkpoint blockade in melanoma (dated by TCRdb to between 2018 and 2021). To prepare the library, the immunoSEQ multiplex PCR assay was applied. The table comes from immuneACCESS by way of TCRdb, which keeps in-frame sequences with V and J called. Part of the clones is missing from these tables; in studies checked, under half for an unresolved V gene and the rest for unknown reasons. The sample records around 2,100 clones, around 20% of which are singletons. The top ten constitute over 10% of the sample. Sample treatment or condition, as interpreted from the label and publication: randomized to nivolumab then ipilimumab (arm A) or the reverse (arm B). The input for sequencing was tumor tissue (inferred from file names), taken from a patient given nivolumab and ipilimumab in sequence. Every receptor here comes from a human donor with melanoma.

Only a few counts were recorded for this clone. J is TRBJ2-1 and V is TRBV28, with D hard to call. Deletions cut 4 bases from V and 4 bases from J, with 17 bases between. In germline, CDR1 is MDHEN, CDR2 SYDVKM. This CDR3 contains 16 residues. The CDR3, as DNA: TGTGCCAGCAGTTCACCGACGACGGGCCGATACAATGAGCAGTTCTTC. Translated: CASSSPTTGRYNEQFF.

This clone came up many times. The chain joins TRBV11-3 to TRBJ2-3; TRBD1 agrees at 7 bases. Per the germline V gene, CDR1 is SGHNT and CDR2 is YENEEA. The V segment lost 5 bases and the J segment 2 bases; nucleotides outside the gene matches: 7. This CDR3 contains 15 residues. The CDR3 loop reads CASSPVDRPTDTQYF. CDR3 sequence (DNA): TGTGCCAGCAGCCCCGTGGACAGGCCCACAGATACGCAGTATTTT.

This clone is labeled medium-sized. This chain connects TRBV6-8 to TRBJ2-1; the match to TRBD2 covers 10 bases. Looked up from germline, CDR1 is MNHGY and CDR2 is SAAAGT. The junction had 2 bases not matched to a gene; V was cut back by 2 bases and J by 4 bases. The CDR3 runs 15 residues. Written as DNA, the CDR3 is TGTGCCAGCAGTTACACTAGCGGGGATTACAATGAGCAGTTCTTC. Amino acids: CASSYTSGDYNEQFF.

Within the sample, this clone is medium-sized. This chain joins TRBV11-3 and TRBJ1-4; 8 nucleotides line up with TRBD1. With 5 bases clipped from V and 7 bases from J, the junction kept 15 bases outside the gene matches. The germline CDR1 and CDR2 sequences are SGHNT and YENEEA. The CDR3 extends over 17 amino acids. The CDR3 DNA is TGTGCCAGCAGCAACCAACGTGCAGGGGGCGCCGGTGAAAAACTGTTTTTT. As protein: CASSNQRAGGAGEKLFF.

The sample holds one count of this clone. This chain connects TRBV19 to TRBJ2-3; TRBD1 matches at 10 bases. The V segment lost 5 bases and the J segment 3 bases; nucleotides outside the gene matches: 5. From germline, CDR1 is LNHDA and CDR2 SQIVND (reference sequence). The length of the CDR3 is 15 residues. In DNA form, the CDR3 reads TGTGCCAGTAGTGTGGGACAGGGGATAACAGATACGCAGTATTTT. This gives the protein CASSVGQGITDTQYF.

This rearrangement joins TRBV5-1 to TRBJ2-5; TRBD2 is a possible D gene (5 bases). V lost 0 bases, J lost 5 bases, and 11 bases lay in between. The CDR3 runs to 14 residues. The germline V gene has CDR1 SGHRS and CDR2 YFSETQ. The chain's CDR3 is CASSLASRRETQYF. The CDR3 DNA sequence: TGCGCCAGCAGCTTGGCGAGCCGGAGGGAGACCCAGTACTTC.

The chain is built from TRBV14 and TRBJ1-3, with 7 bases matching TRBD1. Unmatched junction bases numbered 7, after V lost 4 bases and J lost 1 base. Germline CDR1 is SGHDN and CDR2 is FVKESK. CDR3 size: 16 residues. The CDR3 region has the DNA TGTGCCAGCAGCCCATACAGGGGTCCTTCTGGAAACACCATATATTTT. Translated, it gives CASSPYRGPSGNTIYF.

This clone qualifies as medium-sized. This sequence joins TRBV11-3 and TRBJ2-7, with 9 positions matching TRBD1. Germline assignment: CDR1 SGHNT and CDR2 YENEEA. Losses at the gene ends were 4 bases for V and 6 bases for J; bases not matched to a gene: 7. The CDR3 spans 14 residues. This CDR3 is CASSWGQGNVEQYF. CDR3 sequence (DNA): TGTGCCAGCAGCTGGGGACAGGGCAACGTCGAGCAGTACTTC.

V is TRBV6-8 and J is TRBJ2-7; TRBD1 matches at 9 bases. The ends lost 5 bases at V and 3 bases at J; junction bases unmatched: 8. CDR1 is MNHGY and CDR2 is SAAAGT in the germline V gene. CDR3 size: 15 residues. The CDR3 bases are TGTGCCAGCAGTGAGGACAGGGGTCTCTTCTACGAGCAGTACTTC. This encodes CASSEDRGLFYEQYF.

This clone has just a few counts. In DNA, the CDR3 is TGTGCCAGCAGTGACCTACCGGGACAGGGCACAGATACGCAGTATTTT. This encodes CASSDLPGQGTDTQYF. The chain is built from TRBV6-8 and TRBJ2-3, with 8 bases lining up with TRBD1. CDR3 size: 16 residues. With V trimmed by 5 bases and J by 1 base, 8 bases remained unmatched. Looked up from germline, CDR1 is MNHGY and CDR2 is SAAAGT.

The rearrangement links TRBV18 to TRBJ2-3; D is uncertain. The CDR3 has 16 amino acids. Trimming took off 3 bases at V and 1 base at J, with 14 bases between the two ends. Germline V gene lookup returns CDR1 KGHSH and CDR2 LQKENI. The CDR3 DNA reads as TGTGCCAGCTCACCCCGGGTCGAAAGGGGCACAGATACGCAGTATTTT. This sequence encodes CASSPRVERGTDTQYF.